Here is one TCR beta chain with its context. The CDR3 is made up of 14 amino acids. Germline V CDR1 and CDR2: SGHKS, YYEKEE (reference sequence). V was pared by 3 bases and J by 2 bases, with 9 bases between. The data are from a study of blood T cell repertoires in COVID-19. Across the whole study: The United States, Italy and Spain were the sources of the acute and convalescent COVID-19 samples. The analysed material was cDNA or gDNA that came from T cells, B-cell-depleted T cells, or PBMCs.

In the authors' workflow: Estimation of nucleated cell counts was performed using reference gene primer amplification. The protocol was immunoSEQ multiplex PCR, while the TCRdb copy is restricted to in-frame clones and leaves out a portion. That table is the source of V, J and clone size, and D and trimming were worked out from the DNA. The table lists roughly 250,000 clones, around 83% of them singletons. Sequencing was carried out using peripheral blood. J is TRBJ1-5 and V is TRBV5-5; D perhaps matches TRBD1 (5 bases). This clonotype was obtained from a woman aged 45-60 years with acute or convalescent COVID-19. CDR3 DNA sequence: TGTGCCAGCAGCTCGAAACAGGGCAATCAGCCCCAGCATTTT. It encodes CASSSKQGNQPQHF. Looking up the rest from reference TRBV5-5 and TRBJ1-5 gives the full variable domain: DAGVTQSPTHLIKTRGQQVTLRCSPISGHKSVSWYQQVLGQGPQFIFQYYEKEERGRGNFPDRFSARQFPNYSSELNVNALLLGDSALYLCASSSKQGNQPQHFGDGTRLSIL.